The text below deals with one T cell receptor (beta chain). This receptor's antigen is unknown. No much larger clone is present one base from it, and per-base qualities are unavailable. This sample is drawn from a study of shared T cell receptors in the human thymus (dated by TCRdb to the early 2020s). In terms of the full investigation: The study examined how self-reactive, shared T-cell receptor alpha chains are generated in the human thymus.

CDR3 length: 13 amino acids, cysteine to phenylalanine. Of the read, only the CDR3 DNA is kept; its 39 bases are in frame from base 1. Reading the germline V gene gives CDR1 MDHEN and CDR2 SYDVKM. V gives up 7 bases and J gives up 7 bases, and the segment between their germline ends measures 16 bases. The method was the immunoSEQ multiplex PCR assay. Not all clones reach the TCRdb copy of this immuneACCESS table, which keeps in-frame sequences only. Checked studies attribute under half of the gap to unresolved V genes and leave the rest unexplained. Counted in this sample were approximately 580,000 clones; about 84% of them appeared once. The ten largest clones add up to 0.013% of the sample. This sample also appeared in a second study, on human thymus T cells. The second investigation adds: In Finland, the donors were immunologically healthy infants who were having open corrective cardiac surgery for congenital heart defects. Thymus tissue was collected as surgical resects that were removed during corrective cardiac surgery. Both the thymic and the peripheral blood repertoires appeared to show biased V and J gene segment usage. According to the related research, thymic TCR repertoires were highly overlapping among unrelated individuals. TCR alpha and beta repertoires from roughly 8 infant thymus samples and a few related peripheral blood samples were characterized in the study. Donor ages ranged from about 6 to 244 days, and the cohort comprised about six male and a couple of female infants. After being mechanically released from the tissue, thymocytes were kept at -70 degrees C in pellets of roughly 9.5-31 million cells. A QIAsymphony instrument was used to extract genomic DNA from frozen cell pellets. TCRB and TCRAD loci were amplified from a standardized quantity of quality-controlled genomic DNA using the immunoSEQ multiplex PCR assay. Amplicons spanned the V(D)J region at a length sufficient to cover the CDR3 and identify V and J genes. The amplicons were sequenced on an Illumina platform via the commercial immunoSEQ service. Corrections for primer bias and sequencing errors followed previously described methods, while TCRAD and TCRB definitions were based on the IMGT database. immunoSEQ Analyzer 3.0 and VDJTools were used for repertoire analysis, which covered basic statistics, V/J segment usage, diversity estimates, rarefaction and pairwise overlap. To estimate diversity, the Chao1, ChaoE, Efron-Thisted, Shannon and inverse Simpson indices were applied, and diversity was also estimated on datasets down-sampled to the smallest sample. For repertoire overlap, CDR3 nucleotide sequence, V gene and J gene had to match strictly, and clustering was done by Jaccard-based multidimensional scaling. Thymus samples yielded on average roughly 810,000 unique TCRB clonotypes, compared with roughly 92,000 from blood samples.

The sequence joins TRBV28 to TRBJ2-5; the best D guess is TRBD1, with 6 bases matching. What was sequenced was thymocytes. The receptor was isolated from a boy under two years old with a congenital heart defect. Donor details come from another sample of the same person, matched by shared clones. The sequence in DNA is TGTGCCAGCACCCCTCAGGGGTCGGGGACCCAGTACTTC. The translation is CASTPQGSGTQYF.